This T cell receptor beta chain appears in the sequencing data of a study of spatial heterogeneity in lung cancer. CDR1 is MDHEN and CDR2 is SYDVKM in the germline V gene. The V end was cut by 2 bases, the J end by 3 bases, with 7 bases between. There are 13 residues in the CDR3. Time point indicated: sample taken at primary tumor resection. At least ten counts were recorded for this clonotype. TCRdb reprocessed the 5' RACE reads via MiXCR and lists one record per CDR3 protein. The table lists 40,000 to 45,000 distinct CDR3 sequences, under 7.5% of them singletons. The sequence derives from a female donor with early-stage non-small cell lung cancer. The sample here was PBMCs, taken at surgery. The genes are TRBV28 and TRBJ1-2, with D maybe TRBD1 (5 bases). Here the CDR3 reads CASSLGGDYGYTF. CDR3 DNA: TGTGCCAGCAGTTTAGGGGGGGACTATGGCTACACCTTC.